This is a list of T cell receptor beta chains from one sample in a study of blood T cells in healthy people across ages. MiXCR, applied by TCRdb to the 5' RACE reads, yields one record per CDR3 protein. The data show about 1.6 million distinct CDR3 sequences, with 30% to 40% seen just once and roughly 10% held by the top ten. The sample was blood. The receptor set was obtained from a young woman in good health. Both conserved end residues are part of each CDR3. D genes are given only for firm matches. The size field is filled for only some rows; it gives once, few, many or a size class.

d_gene: TRBD2
abundance: few
v_gene: TRBV11-2
j_gene: TRBJ2-1
CDR3nt: TGTGCCAGCAGACCGGGACTAGCGGACTACAATGAGCAGTTCTTC
CDR3aa: CASRPGLADYNEQFF

d_gene: -
abundance: few
v_gene: TRBV4-1
j_gene: TRBJ1-2
CDR3nt: TGCGCCAGCAGCCAAGATGCGGGGGGCGGAAATGGCTACACCTTC
CDR3aa: CASSQDAGGGNGYTF

d_gene: -
abundance: -
v_gene: TRBV6-2/TRBV6-3
j_gene: TRBJ1-2
CDR3nt: TGTGCCAGCAGTTACAAAGGAGAGGGGTATGGCTACACCTTC
CDR3aa: CASSYKGEGYGYTF

d_gene: -
abundance: few
v_gene: TRBV29-1
j_gene: TRBJ1-2
CDR3nt: TGCAGCGGTGGCCCGGAGTCCTATGGCTACACCTTC
CDR3aa: CSGGPESYGYTF

d_gene: -
abundance: -
v_gene: TRBV20-1
j_gene: TRBJ1-6
CDR3nt: TGCAGTGCTAGAGGGCGGGACCACCTGGGTTCACCCCTCCACTTT
CDR3aa: CSARGRDHLGSPLHF

d_gene: TRBD1
abundance: few
v_gene: TRBV5-1
j_gene: TRBJ2-5
CDR3nt: TGCGCCAGCAGCTTACTACAGGGGGGTGAGACCCAGTACTTC
CDR3aa: CASSLLQGGETQYF

d_gene: -
abundance: -
v_gene: TRBV4-1
j_gene: TRBJ1-2
CDR3nt: TGCGCCAGCAGCCGCGGTCACGGGCTGGGTGGCTACACCTTC
CDR3aa: CASSRGHGLGGYTF

d_gene: TRBD2
abundance: -
v_gene: TRBV7-8
j_gene: TRBJ2-7
CDR3nt: TGTGCCAGCAGCTGGAAACTAGCGGGAAGCTCCTACGAGCAGTACTTC
CDR3aa: CASSWKLAGSSYEQYF

d_gene: -
abundance: -
v_gene: TRBV27
j_gene: TRBJ1-2
CDR3nt: TGTGCCAGCAGTTCGGTTACTACAGTTGGGTCGTCAGCCAGGGTTGGCTACACCTTC
CDR3aa: CASSSVTTVGSSARVGYTF

d_gene: -
abundance: -
v_gene: TRBV4-1
j_gene: TRBJ2-2
CDR3nt: TGCGCCAGCAGCCAGAGACTAGTTGTGGACACCGGGGAGCTGTTTTTT
CDR3aa: CASSQRLVVDTGELFF

d_gene: TRBD1
abundance: -
v_gene: TRBV15
j_gene: TRBJ2-1
CDR3nt: TGTGCCACCAGCAGAGCCCCCGGGACAGGGACATTGGTGCAGTTCTTC
CDR3aa: CATSRAPGTGTLVQFF

d_gene: -
abundance: many
v_gene: TRBV7-6
j_gene: TRBJ2-7
CDR3nt: TGTGCCAGCAGCCTTAGACAGGACCGCGAGCAGTACTTC
CDR3aa: CASSLRQDREQYF

d_gene: -
abundance: few
v_gene: TRBV6-6
j_gene: TRBJ2-7
CDR3nt: TGTGCCAGCAGTTATGTGGCTAGAGGATTTAACTACGAGCAGTACTTC
CDR3aa: CASSYVARGFNYEQYF

d_gene: -
abundance: -
v_gene: TRBV18
j_gene: TRBJ1-2
CDR3nt: TGTGCCAGCTCACCTAGGGACCATACCAAGGGCTACACCTTC
CDR3aa: CASSPRDHTKGYTF

d_gene: -
abundance: few
v_gene: TRBV3-1
j_gene: TRBJ2-7
CDR3nt: TGTGCCAGCAGCCAAAAGGACTTACAAGGGCTCTTCTCGGGCTATCCCTACGAGCAGTACTTC
CDR3aa: CASSQKDLQGLFSGYPYEQYF

d_gene: -
abundance: -
v_gene: TRBV13
j_gene: TRBJ2-5
CDR3nt: TGTGCCAGCAGACGCCGCGGCGGCGTAGAGGAGACCCAGTACTTC
CDR3aa: CASRRRGGVEETQYF

d_gene: TRBD2
abundance: -
v_gene: TRBV3-1
j_gene: TRBJ2-3
CDR3nt: TGTGCCTCCCAGGTGGCGGGGGTCACAGATACGCAGTATTTT
CDR3aa: CASQVAGVTDTQYF

d_gene: TRBD1
abundance: -
v_gene: TRBV6-1
j_gene: TRBJ2-7
CDR3nt: TGTGCCAGCAGGGGGACAGGTACGATACTACGAGAGCAGTACTTC
CDR3aa: CASRGTGTILREQYF

d_gene: TRBD2
abundance: many
v_gene: TRBV29-1
j_gene: TRBJ2-5
CDR3nt: TGCAGCGTTGAAGTTTTACTAGCGAATGGGGAGACCCAGTACTTC
CDR3aa: CSVEVLLANGETQYF

d_gene: -
abundance: few
v_gene: TRBV28
j_gene: TRBJ2-1
CDR3nt: TGTGCCAGCAGTTTGCTTTCCGATAGCTCCTACAATGAGCAGTTCTTC
CDR3aa: CASSLLSDSSYNEQFF

d_gene: -
abundance: many
v_gene: TRBV20-1
j_gene: TRBJ2-7
CDR3nt: TGCAGTGTAGACTCCTACGAGCAGTACTTC
CDR3aa: CSVDSYEQYF

d_gene: -
abundance: few
v_gene: TRBV12-3/TRBV12-4
j_gene: TRBJ1-4
CDR3nt: TGTGCCAGCCTCTTAGGGGAAAAACTGTTTTTT
CDR3aa: CASLLGEKLFF

d_gene: -
abundance: few
v_gene: TRBV20-1
j_gene: TRBJ2-5
CDR3nt: TGCAGTGCTAGAGATCACCCCGGGGGCAGTAAGCAGTACTTC
CDR3aa: CSARDHPGGSKQYF

d_gene: -
abundance: -
v_gene: TRBV13
j_gene: TRBJ2-7
CDR3nt: TGTGCCAGCAGCCCCCCGCTGGAGAGGGGATCCCCCTACGAGCAGTACTTC
CDR3aa: CASSPPLERGSPYEQYF

d_gene: -
abundance: few
v_gene: TRBV6-2/TRBV6-3
j_gene: TRBJ1-2
CDR3nt: TGTGCCAGCAGTTGGAGGGACTATGGCTACACCTTC
CDR3aa: CASSWRDYGYTF

d_gene: TRBD2
abundance: -
v_gene: TRBV5-1
j_gene: TRBJ2-7
CDR3nt: TGCGCCAGCAGCTTGGGTGCCTTAGAGGTAGCGGGAGGGATCAGCGAGCAGTACTTC
CDR3aa: CASSLGALEVAGGISEQYF

d_gene: -
abundance: few
v_gene: TRBV5-1
j_gene: TRBJ1-2
CDR3nt: TGCGCCAGCAGCTCCCCCCTGGGGTCGGACTATGGCTACACCTTC
CDR3aa: CASSSPLGSDYGYTF

d_gene: TRBD1
abundance: few
v_gene: TRBV7-9
j_gene: TRBJ2-6
CDR3nt: TGTGCCAGCAGCCCGTGGGTGGACAGGGGCTCTGGGGCCAACGTCCTGACTTTC
CDR3aa: CASSPWVDRGSGANVLTF

d_gene: -
abundance: -
v_gene: TRBV28
j_gene: TRBJ2-7
CDR3nt: TGTGCCAGCTCCCAGGGACATAACTACGAGCAGTACTTC
CDR3aa: CASSQGHNYEQYF

d_gene: TRBD2
abundance: -
v_gene: TRBV9
j_gene: TRBJ2-3
CDR3nt: TGTGCCAGCAGCGGGCAGTGGGGAGGGGAGGATACGCAGTATTTT
CDR3aa: CASSGQWGGEDTQYF

d_gene: -
abundance: -
v_gene: TRBV6-1
j_gene: TRBJ1-5
CDR3nt: TGTGCCAGCAAGTGGACAAATGGCAATCAGCCCCAGCATTTT
CDR3aa: CASKWTNGNQPQHF

d_gene: TRBD2
abundance: few
v_gene: TRBV4-1
j_gene: TRBJ2-3
CDR3nt: TGCGCCAGCAGCCCCGTTAGCGGGGCCACAGATACGCAGTATTTT
CDR3aa: CASSPVSGATDTQYF

d_gene: -
abundance: -
v_gene: TRBV27
j_gene: TRBJ2-1
CDR3nt: TGTGCCAGCAGTTTAGGCGTGGCGGTCTACAATGAGCAGTTCTTC
CDR3aa: CASSLGVAVYNEQFF

d_gene: -
abundance: few
v_gene: TRBV2
j_gene: TRBJ2-7
CDR3nt: TGTGCCAGCAAGGGGGTTCGGACAACCTACTACGAGCAGTACTTC
CDR3aa: CASKGVRTTYYEQYF

d_gene: -
abundance: few
v_gene: TRBV5-1
j_gene: TRBJ2-1
CDR3nt: TGCGCCAGCAGCTTACGGAGAGACAATGAGCAGTTCTTC
CDR3aa: CASSLRRDNEQFF

d_gene: TRBD1
abundance: -
v_gene: TRBV20-1
j_gene: TRBJ2-7
CDR3nt: TGCAGTGCTAGGGGACAGGGAGTACACGAGCAGTACTTC
CDR3aa: CSARGQGVHEQYF

d_gene: -
abundance: many
v_gene: TRBV10-3
j_gene: TRBJ2-5
CDR3nt: TGTGCCATCAGTGAGCTAGCAGAGACCCAGTACTTC
CDR3aa: CAISELAETQYF

d_gene: TRBD2
abundance: -
v_gene: TRBV30
j_gene: TRBJ2-5
CDR3nt: TGTGCCTGGAGTGTACAAGCGGGGAACCAAGAGACCCAGTACTTC
CDR3aa: CAWSVQAGNQETQYF

d_gene: -
abundance: few
v_gene: TRBV3-1
j_gene: TRBJ2-7
CDR3nt: TGTGCCAGCAGCCCTGACAGATACACCTACGAGCAGTACTTC
CDR3aa: CASSPDRYTYEQYF

d_gene: TRBD2
abundance: few
v_gene: TRBV20-1
j_gene: TRBJ2-1
CDR3nt: TGCAGTGCCTTCACTACTAGCGGGGGGTACAATGAGCAGTTCTTC
CDR3aa: CSAFTTSGGYNEQFF

d_gene: TRBD2
abundance: many
v_gene: TRBV10-3
j_gene: TRBJ2-1
CDR3nt: TGTGCCATCAGGCCACGGGAGGCTGATAGGGAGTTCTTC
CDR3aa: CAIRPREADREFF

d_gene: -
abundance: -
v_gene: TRBV6-2/TRBV6-3
j_gene: TRBJ1-4
CDR3nt: TGTGCCAGCAGTTACGAGTGGGGAACTAATGAAAAACTGTTTTTT
CDR3aa: CASSYEWGTNEKLFF

d_gene: -
abundance: -
v_gene: TRBV7-8
j_gene: TRBJ2-5
CDR3nt: TGTGCCAGCAGCTTGATGTCAGGGATGGAGACCCAGTACTTC
CDR3aa: CASSLMSGMETQYF

d_gene: TRBD1
abundance: -
v_gene: TRBV5-5
j_gene: TRBJ1-1
CDR3nt: TGTGCCAGCAGAGATCAGGGGGCGAGTGCTGAAGCTTTCTTT
CDR3aa: CASRDQGASAEAFF

d_gene: -
abundance: few
v_gene: TRBV12-3/TRBV12-4
j_gene: TRBJ2-5
CDR3nt: TGTGCCAGCGGCGAAGAGGAGGGCCAGTACTTC
CDR3aa: CASGEEEGQYF

d_gene: TRBD2
abundance: -
v_gene: TRBV6-2/TRBV6-3
j_gene: TRBJ2-3
CDR3nt: TGTGCCAGCACCTCCCCCGGGGGGGCCCCCCTTAGCACAGATACGCAGTATTTT
CDR3aa: CASTSPGGAPLSTDTQYF

d_gene: TRBD1
abundance: few
v_gene: TRBV2
j_gene: TRBJ2-1
CDR3nt: TGTGCCAGCACCCGGGACAGGGGATCGGAGCAGTTCTTC
CDR3aa: CASTRDRGSEQFF

d_gene: TRBD1
abundance: -
v_gene: TRBV7-3
j_gene: TRBJ1-2
CDR3nt: TGTGCCAGCAGCCACGAAACAGGGGAAGTAAACTATGGCTACACCTTC
CDR3aa: CASSHETGEVNYGYTF

d_gene: TRBD2
abundance: few
v_gene: TRBV4-1
j_gene: TRBJ2-3
CDR3nt: TGCGCCAGCAGCCAAGCAACCCTAGCGGGCTACACAGATACGCAGTATTTT
CDR3aa: CASSQATLAGYTDTQYF